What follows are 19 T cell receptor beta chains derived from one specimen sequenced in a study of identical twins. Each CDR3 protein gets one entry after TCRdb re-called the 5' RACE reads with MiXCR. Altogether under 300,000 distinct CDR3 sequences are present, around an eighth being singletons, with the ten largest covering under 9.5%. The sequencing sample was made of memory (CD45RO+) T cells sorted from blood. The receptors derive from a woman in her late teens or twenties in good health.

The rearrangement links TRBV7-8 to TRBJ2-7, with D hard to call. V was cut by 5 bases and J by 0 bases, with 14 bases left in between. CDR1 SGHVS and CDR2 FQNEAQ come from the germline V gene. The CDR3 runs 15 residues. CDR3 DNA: TGTGCCAGCAGCCTACGGGCTTTTAGCTCCTACGAGCAGTACTTC. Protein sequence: CASSLRAFSSYEQYF.

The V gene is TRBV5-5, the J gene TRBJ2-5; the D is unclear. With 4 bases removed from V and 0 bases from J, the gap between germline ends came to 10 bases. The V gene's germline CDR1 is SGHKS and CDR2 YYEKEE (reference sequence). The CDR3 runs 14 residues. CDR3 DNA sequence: TGTGCCAGCAGCCCCGGGCTACACCAAGAGACCCAGTACTTC. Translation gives CASSPGLHQETQYF.

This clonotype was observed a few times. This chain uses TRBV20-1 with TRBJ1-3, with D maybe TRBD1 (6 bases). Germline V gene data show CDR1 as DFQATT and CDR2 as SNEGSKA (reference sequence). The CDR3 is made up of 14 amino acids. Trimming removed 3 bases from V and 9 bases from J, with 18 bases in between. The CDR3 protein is CSASRTDLWGTIYF. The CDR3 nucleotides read TGCAGTGCTAGTCGGACAGACCTCTGGGGCACCATATATTTT.

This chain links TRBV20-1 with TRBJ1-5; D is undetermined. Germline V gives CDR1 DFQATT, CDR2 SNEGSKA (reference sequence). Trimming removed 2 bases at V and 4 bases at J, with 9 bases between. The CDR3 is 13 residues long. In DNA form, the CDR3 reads TGCAGTGCTAGAAAAAGTGATAATCAGCCCCAGCATTTT. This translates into CSARKSDNQPQHF.

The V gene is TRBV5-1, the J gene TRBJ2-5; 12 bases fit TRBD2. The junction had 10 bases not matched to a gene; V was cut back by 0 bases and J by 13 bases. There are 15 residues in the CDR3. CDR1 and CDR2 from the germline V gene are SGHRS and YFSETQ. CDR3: CASSLDTSGGSYRYF. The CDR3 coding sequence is TGCGCCAGCAGCTTGGATACTAGCGGGGGGTCTTACCGGTACTTC.

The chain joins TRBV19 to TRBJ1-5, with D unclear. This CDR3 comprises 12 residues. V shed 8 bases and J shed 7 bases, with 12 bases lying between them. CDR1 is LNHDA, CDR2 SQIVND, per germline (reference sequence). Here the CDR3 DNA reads TGTGCCAGTCTTTATCCGGGCCAGCCCCAGCATTTT. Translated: CASLYPGQPQHF.

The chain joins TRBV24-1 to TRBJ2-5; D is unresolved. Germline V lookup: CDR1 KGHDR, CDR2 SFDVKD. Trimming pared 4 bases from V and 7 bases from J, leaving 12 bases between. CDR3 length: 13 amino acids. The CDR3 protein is CATSDAVGMTQYF. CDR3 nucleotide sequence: TGTGCCACCAGTGACGCGGTGGGAATGACCCAGTACTTC.

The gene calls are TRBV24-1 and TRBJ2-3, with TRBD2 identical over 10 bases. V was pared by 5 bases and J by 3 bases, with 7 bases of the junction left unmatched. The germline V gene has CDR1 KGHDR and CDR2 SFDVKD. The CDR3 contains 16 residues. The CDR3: CATSAGAGGSTDTQYF. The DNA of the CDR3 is TGTGCCACCAGTGCCGGAGCGGGAGGGTCAACAGATACGCAGTATTTT.

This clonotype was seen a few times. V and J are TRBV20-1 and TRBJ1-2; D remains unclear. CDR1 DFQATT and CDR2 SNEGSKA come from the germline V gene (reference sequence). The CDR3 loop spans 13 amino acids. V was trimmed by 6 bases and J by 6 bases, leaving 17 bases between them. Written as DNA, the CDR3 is TGCAGTGCCTATAGGATGTCTGGCGATGGCTACACCTTC. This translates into CSAYRMSGDGYTF.

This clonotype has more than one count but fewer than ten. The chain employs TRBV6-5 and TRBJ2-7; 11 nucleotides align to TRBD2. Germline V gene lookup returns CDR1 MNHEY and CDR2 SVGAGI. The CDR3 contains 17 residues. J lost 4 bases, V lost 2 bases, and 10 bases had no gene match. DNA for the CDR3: TGTGCCAGCAGTTACGCAACTAGCGGGAGTTGGAGGTACGAGCAGTACTTC. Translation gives CASSYATSGSWRYEQYF.

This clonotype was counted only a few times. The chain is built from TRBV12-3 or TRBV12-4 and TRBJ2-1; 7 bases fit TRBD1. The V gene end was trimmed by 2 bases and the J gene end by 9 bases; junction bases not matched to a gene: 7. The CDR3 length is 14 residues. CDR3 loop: CASSLSSDRVEQFF. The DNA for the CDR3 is TGTGCCAGCAGTTTATCCTCAGACAGGGTTGAGCAGTTCTTC.

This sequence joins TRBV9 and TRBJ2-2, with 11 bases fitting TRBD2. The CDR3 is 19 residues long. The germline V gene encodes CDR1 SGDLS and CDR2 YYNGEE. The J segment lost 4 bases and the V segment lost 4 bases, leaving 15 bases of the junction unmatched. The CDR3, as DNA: TGTGCCAGCAGCTCCGGGACTAGCGGTGTCGGAGGTATCACCGGGGAGCTGTTTTTT. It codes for CASSSGTSGVGGITGELFF.

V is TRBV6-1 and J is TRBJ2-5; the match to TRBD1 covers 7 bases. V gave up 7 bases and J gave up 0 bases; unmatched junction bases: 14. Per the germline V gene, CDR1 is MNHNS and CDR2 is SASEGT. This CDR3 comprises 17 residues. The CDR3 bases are TGTGCCAGCAACAAAGAGGGGACAGACCAGTACCAAGAGACCCAGTACTTC. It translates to CASNKEGTDQYQETQYF.

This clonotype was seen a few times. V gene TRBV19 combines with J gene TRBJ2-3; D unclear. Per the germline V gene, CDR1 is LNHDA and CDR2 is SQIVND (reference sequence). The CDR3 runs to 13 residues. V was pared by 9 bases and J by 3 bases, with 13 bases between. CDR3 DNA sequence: TGTGCCAGCTCACCGACGCTTACAGATACGCAGTATTTT. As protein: CASSPTLTDTQYF.

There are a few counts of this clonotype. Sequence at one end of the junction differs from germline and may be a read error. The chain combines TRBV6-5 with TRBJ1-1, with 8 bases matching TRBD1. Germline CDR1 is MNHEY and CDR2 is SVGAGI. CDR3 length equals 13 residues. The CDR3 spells CASSYFDRGEAFF. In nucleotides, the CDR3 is TGTGCCAGCAGCTACTTTGACAGGGGTGAAGCTTTCTTT.

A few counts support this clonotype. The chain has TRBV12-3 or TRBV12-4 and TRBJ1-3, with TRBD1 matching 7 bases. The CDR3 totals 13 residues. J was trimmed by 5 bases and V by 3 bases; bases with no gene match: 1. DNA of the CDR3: TGTGCCAGCAGTTTGACAGGGAGAAACACCATATATTTT. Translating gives CASSLTGRNTIYF.

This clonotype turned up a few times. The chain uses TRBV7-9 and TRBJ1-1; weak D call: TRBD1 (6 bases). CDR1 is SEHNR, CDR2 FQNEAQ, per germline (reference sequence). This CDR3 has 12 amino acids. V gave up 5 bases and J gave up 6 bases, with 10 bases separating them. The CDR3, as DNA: TGTGCCAGCAGCCTGACAGGTTCTGAAGCTTTCTTT. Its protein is CASSLTGSEAFF.

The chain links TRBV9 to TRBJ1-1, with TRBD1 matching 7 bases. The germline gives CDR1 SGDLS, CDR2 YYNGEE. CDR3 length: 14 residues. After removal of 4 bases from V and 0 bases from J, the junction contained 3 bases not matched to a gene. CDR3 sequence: CASSMTGMNTEAFF. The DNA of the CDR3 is TGTGCCAGCAGCATGACAGGGATGAACACTGAAGCTTTCTTT.

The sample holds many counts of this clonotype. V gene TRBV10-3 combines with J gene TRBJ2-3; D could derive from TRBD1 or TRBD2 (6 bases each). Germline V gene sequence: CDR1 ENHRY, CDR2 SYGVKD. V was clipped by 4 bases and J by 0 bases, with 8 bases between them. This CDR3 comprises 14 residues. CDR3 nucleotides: TGTGCCATCAGTGGGAGGGGGAGCACAGATACGCAGTATTTT. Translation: CAISGRGSTDTQYF.